This TCR beta chain was sequenced for a study of T cell responses to AZD1222 COVID-19 vaccine. Points from the study as a whole: After the peak T cell response, and only then, were repertoires sampled. Just a handful of people given AZD1222 tested seropositive at baseline. The donor group comprised mostly white British people and more females; the analysis possibly underestimated clonal diversity.

With respect to this clone: Its antigen is unknown.

Second doses that came at about 4 or about 12 weeks were put together. Clones were sequenced by immunoSEQ multiplex PCR, and TCRdb holds only the in-frame ones, with some missing. The data show roughly 45,000 clones, approximately 80% seen once. Trimming shortened V by 4 bases and J by 5 bases, and 14 bases separated the two germline ends. This CDR3 has 14 residues. CDR1 and CDR2 (germline): LNHDA, SQIVND (reference sequence). The V and J genes are TRBV19 and TRBJ1-1; no reliable D call. This sequence was found in an adult who received the AZD1222 COVID-19 vaccine. The source material was peripheral blood, sampled 28 days after the second AZD1222 dose. CDR3 in amino acids: CASSTTRVDTEAFF. CDR3 coding DNA: TGTGCCAGTAGTACCACACGGGTGGATACTGAAGCTTTCTTT.